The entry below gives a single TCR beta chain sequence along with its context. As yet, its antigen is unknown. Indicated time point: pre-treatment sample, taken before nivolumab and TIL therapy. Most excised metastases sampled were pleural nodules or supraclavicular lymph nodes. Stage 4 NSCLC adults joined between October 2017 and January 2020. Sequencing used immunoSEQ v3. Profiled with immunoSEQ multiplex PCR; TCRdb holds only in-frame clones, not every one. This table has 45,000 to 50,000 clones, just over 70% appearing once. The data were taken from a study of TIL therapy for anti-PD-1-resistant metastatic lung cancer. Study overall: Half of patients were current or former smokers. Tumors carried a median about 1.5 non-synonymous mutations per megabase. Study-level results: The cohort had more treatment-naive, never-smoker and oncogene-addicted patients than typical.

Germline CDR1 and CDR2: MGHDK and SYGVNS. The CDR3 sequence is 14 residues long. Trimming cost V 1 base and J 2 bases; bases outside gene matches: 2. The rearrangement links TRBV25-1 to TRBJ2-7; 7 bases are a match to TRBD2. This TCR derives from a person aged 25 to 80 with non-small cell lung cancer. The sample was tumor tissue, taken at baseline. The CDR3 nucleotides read TGTGCCAGCAGTGAATGGGGAGGGGCCTACGAGCAGTACTTC. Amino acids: CASSEWGGAYEQYF.